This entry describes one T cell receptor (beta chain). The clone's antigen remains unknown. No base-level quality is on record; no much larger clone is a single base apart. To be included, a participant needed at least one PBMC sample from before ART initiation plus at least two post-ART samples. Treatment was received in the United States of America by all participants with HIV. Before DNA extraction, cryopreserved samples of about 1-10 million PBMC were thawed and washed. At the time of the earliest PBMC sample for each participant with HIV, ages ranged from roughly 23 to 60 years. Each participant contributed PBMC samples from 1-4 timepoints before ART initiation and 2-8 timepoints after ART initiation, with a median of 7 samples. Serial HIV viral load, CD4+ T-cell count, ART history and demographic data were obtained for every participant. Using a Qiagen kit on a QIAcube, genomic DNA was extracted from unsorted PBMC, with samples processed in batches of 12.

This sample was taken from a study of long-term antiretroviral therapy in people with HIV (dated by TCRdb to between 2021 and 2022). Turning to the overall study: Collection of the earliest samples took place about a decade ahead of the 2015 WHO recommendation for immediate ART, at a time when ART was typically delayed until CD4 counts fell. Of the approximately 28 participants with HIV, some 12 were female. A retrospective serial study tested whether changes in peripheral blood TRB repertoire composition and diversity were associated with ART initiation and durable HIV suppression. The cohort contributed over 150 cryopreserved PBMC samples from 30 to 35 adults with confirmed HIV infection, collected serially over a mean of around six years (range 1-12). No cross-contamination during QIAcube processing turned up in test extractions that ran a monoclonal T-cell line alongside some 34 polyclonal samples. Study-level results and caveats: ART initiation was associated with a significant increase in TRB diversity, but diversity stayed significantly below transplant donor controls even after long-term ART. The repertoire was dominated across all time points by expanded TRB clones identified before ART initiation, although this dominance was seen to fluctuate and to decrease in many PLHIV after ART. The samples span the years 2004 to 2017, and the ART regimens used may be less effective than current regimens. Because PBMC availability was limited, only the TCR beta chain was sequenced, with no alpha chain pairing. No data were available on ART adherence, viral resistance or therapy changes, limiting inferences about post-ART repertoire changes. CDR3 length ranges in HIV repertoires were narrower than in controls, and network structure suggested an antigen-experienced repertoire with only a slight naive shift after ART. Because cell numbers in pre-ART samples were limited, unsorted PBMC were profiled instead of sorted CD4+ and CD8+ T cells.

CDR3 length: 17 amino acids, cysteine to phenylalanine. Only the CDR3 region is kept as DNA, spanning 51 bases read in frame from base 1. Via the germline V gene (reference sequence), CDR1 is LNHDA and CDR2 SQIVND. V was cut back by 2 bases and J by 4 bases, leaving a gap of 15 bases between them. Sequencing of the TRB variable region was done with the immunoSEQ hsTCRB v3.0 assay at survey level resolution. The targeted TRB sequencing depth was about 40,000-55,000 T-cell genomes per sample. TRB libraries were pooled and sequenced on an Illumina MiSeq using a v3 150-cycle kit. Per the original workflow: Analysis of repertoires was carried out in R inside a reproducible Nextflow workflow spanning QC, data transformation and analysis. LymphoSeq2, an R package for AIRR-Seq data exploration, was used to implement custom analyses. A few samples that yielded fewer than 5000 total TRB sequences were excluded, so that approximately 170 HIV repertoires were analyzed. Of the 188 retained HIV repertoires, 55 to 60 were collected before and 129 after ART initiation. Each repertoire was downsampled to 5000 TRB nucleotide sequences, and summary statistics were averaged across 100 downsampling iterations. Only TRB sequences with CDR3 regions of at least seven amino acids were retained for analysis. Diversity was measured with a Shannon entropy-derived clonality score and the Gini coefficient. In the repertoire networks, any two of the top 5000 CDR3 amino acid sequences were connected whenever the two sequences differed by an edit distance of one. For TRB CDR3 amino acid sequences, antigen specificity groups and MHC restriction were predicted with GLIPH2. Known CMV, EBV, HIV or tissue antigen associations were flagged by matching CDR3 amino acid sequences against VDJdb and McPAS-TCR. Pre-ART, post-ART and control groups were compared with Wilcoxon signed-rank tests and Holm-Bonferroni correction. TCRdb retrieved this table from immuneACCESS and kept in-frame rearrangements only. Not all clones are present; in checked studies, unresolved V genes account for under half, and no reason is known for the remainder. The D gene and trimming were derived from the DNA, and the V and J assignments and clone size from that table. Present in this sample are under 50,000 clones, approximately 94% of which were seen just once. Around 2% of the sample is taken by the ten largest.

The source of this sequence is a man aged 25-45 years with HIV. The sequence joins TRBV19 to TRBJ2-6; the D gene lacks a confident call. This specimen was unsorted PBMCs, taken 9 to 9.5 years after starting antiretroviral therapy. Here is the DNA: TGTGCCAGTAGTATATCCCCGGGCCCTTGGGGGGCCAACGTCCTGACTTTC. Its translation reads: CASSISPGPWGANVLTF.